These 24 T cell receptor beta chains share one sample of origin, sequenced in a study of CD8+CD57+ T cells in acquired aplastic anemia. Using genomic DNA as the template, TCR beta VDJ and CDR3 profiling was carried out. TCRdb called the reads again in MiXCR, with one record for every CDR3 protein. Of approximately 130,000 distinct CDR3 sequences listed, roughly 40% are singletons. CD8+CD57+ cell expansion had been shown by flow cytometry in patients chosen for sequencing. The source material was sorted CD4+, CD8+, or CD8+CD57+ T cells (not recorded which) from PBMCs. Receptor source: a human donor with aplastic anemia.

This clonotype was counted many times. Here the CDR3 DNA reads TGTGCCAGCAGCCAAACCGTGGGGGGAAGCTCCTACAATGAGCAGTTCTTC. Its protein product is CASSQTVGGSSYNEQFF. The V call is TRBV14, the J call TRBJ2-1, with D possibly TRBD2 on 6 matching bases. The CDR3 consists of 17 residues. Trimming pared 2 bases from V and 0 bases from J, leaving 14 bases between. In germline, CDR1 is SGHDN, CDR2 FVKESK.

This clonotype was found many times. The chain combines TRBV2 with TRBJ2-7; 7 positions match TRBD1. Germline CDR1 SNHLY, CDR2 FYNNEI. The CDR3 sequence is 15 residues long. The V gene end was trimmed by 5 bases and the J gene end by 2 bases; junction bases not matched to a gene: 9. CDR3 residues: CASSNGPGGPYEQYF. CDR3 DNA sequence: TGTGCCAGCAGTAACGGACCAGGGGGACCCTACGAGCAGTACTTC. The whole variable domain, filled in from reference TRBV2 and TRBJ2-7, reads EPEVTQTPSHQVTQMGQEVILRCVPISNHLYFYWYRQILGQKVEFLVSFYNNEISEKSEIFDDQFSVERPDGSNFTLKIRSTKLEDSAMYFCASSNGPGGPYEQYFGPGTRLTVT.

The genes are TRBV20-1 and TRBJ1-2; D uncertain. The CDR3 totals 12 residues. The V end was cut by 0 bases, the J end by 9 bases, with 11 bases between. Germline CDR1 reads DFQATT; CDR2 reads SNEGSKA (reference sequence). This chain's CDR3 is CSARDELRSYTF. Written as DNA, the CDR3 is TGCAGTGCTAGAGATGAACTCCGTAGCTACACCTTC.

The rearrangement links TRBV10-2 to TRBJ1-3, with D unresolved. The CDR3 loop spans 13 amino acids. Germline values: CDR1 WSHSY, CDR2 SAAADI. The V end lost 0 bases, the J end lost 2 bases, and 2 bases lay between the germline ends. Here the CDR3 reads CASSESTGNTIYF. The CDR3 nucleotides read TGCGCCAGCAGTGAGTCGACTGGAAACACCATATATTTT.

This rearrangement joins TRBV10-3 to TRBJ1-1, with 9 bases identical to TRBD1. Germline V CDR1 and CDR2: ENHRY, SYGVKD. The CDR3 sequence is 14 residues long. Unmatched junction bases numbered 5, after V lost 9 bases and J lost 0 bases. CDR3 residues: CAIQGASMNTEAFF. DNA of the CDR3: TGTGCCATACAGGGGGCATCCATGAACACTGAAGCTTTCTTT.

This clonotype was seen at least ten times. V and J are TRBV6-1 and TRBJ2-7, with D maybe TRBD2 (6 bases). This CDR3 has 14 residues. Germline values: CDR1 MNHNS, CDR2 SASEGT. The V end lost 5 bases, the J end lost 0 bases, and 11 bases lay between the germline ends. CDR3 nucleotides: TGTGCCAGCAGTCCCCGGGACTTCTCCTACGAGCAGTACGTC. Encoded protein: CASSPRDFSYEQYV.

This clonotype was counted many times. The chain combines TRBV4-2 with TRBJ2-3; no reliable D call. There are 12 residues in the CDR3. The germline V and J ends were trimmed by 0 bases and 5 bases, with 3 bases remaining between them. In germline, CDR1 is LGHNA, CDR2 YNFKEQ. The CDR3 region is CASSQDLDTQYF. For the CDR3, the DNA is TGTGCCAGCAGCCAAGACCTAGATACGCAGTATTTT.

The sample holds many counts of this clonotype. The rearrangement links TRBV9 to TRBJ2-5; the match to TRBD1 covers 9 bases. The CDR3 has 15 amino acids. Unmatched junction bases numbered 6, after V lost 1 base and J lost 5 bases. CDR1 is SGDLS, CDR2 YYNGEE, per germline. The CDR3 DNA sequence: TGTGCCAGCAGCGTACAGACAGGGGGAGGCGAGACCCAGTACTTC. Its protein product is CASSVQTGGGETQYF.

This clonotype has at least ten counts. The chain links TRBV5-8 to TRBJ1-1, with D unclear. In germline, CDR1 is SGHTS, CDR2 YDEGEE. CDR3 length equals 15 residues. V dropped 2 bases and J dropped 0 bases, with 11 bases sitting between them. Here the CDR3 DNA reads TGTGCCAGCAGCTTTGAGGGTACAATGAACACTGAAGCTTTCTTT. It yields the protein CASSFEGTMNTEAFF.

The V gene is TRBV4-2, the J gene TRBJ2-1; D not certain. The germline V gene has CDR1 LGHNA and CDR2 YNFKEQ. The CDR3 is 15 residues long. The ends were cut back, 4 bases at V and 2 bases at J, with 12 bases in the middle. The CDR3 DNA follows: TGTGCCAGCAGCCCCCCTGGTCTGACCTACAATGAGCAGTTCTTC. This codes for CASSPPGLTYNEQFF.

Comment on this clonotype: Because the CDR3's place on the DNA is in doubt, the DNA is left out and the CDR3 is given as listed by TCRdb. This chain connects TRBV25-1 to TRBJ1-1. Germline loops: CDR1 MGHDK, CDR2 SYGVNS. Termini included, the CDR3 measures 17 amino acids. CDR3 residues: CACSASRTLLQNTEAFF.

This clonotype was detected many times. CDR3 sequence: CATSRAPGTNEQYV. CDR3 nucleotides: TGTGCCACCAGCAGAGCCCCCGGGACAAACGAGCAGTACGTC. This rearrangement joins TRBV15 to TRBJ2-7, with TRBD1 as a possible D gene (6 bases). Per the germline V gene, CDR1 is LNHNV and CDR2 is YYDKDF (reference sequence). The germline V and J ends were trimmed by 1 base and 5 bases, with 12 bases remaining between them. The length of the CDR3 is 14 residues.

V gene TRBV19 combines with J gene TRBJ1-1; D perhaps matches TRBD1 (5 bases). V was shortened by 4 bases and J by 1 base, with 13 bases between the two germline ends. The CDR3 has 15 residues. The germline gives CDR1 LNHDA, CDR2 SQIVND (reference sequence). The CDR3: CASSNGGGWNTEAFF. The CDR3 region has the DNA TGTGCCAGTAGTAACGGGGGAGGATGGAACACTGAAGCTTTCTTT.

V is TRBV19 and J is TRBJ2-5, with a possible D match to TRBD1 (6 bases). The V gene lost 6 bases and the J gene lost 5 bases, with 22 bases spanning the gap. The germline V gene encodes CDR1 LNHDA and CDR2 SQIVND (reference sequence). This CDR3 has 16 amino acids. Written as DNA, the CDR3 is TGTGCCAGTAGCTACGGGACCCAGGGGCTGGGGGAGACCCAGTACTTC. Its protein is CASSYGTQGLGETQYF.

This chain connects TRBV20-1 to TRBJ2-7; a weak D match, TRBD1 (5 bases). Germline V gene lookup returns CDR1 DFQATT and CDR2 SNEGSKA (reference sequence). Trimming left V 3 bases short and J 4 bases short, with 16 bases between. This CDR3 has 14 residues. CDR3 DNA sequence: TGCAGTGCTAGTCTCACAGGTTCTACTTACGAGCAGTACTTC. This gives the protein CSASLTGSTYEQYF.

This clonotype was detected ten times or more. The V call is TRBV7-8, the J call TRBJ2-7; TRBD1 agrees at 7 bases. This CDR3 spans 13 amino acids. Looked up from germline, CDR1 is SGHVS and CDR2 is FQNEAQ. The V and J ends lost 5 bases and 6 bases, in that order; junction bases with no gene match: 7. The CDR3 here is CASSRRQGTEQYF. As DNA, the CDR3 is TGTGCCAGCAGCAGAAGACAGGGTACCGAGCAGTACTTC. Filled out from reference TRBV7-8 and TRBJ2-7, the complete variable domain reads GAGVSQSPRYKVAKRGQDVALRCDPISGHVSLFWYQQALGQGPEFLTYFQNEAQLDKSGLPSDRFFAERPEGSVSTLKIQRTQQEDSAVYLCASSRRQGTEQYFGPGTRLTVT.

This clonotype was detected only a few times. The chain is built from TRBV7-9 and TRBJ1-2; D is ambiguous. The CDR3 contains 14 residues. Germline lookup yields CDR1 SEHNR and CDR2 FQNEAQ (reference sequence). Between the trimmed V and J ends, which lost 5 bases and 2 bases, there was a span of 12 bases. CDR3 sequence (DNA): TGTGCCAGCAGCCCCTCGGGGAGAAACTATGGCTACACCTTC. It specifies CASSPSGRNYGYTF.

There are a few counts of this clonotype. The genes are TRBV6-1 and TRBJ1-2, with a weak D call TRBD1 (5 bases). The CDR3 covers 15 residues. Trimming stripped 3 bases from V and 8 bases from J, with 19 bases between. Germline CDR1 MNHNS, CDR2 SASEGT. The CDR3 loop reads CASSDLGRTPLGYTF. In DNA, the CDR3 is TGTGCCAGCAGTGATCTGGGACGGACCCCCTTAGGCTACACCTTC.

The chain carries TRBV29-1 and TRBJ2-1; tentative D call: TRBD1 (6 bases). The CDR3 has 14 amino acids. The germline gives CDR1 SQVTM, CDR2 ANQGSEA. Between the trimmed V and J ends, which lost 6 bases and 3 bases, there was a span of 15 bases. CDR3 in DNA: TGCAGCGTCCTTCTACAGGGCATCTACAATGAGCAGTTCTTC. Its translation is CSVLLQGIYNEQFF.

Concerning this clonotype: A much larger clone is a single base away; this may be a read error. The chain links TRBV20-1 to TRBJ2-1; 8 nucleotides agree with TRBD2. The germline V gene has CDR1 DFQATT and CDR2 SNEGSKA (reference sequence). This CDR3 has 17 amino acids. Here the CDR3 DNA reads TGCAGTGCTAGAGTTTCAATGGGGCGGGGGGCCCTGGATGAGCAGCTCTTC. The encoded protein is CSARVSMGRGALDEQLF.

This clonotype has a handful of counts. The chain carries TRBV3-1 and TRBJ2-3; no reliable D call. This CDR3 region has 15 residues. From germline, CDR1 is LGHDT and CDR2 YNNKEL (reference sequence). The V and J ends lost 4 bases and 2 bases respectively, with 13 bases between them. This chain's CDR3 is CASSLTGFDTDTQYF. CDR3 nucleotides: TGTGCCAGCAGCCTCACCGGGTTCGACACAGATACGCAGTATTTT.

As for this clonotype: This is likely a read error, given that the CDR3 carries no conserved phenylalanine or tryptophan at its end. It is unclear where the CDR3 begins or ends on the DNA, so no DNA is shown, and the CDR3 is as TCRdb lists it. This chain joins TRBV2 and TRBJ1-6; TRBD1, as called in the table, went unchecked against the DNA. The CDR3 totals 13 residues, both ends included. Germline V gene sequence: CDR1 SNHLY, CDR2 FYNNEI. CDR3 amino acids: CASSEGQDSPPHS.

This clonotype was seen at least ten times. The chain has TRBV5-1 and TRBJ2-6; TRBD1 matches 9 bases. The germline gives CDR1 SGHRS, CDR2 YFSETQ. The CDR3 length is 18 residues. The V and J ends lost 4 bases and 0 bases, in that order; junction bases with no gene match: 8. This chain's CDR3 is CASSTGQGASSGANVLTF. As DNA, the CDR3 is TGCGCCAGCAGCACGGGACAGGGAGCATCCTCTGGGGCCAACGTCCTGACTTTC. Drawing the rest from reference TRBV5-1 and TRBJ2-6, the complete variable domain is KAGVTQTPRYLIKTRGQQVTLSCSPISGHRSVSWYQQTPGQGLQFLFEYFSETQRNKGNFPGRFSGRQFSNSRSEMNVSTLELGDSALYLCASSTGQGASSGANVLTFGAGSRLTVL.

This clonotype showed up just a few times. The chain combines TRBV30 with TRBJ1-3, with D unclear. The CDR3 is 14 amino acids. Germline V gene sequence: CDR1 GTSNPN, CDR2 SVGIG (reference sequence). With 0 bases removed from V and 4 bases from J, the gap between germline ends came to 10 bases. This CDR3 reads CAWSVLGKGNTIYF. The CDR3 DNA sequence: TGTGCCTGGAGTGTACTGGGGAAGGGAAACACCATATATTTT. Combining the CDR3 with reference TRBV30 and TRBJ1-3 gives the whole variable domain SQTIHQWPATLVQPVGSPLSLECTVEGTSNPNLYWYRQAAGRGLQLLFYSVGIGQISSEVPQNLSASRPQDRQFILSSKKLLLSDSGFYLCAWSVLGKGNTIYFGEGSWLTVV.